This TCR beta chain was sequenced for a study of Ad26.COV2.S vaccination and SARS-CoV-2 variants. Looking at the study overall: Doses of Ad26.COV2.S were injected into muscle once or twice, 56 days apart.

Treatment described: about 20 received Ad26.COV2.S at low or high dose, single or two shots; 5 received placebo; per-sample allocation not given. Specimens were obtained on day 63 following the first vaccine or placebo injection. In germline, CDR1 is MNHEY, CDR2 SMNVEV (reference sequence). This CDR3 region has 17 residues. The V and J ends lost 5 bases and 2 bases respectively, with 21 bases between them. Sequencing used immunoSEQ multiplex PCR; TCRdb keeps in-frame clones, though not all of them. The sample records about 460,000 clones, about 89% being singletons. The sample here was peripheral blood, taken in a trial of Ad26.COV2.S vaccine versus placebo. This TCR was recovered from a person aged 18 to 59 who received the Ad26.COV2.S COVID-19 vaccine or a placebo. J is TRBJ2-5 and V is TRBV27; no clear D. DNA for the CDR3: TGTGCCAGCAGTCCCCAGCCGTGGGCAGGTCAACAAGAGACCCAGTACTTC. As protein: CASSPQPWAGQQETQYF.